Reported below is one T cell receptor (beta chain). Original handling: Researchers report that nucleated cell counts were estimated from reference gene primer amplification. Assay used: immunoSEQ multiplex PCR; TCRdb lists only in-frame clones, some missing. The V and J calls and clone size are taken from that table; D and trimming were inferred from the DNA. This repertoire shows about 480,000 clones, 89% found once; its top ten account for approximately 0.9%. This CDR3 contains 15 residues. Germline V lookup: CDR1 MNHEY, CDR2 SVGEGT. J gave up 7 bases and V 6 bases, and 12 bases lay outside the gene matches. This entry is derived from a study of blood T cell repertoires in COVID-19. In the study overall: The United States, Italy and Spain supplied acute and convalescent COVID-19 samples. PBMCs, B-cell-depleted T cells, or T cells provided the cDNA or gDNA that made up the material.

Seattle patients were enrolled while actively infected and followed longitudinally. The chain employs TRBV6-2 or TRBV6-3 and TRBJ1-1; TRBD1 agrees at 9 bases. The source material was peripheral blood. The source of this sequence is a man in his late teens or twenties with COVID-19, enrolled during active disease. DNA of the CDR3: TGTGCCAGCAGACCTGGGACAGGGTATATTAATGAAGCTTTCTTT. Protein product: CASRPGTGYINEAFF.